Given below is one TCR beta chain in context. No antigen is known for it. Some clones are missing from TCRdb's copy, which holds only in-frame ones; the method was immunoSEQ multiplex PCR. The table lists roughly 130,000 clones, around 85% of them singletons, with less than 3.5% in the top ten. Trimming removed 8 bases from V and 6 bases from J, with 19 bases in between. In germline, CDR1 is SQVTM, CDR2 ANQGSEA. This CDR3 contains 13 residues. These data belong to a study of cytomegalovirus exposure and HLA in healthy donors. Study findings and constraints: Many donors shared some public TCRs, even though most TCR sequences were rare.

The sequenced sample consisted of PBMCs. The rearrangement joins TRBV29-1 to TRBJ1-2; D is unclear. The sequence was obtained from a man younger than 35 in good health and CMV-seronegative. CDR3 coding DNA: TGCAGCTACCTGGAGGTGGGTTGGGATGGCTACACCTTC. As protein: CSYLEVGWDGYTF.